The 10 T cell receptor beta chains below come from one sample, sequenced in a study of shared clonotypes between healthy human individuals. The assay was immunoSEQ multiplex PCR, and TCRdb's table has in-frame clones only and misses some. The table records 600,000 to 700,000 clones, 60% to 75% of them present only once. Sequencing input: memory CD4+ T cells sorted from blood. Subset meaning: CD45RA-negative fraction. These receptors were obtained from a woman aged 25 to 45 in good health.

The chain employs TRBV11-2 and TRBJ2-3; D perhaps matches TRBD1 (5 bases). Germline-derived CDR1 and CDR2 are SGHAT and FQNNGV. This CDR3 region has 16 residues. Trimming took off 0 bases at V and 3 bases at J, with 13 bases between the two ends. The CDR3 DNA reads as TGTGCCAGCAGCTTAGATTATAGGCAGGGTACAGATACGCAGTATTTT. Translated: CASSLDYRQGTDTQYF.

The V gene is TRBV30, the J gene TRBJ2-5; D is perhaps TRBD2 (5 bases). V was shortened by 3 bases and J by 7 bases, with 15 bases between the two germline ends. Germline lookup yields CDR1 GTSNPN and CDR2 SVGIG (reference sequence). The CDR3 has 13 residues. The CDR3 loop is CAWRGGLSGTQYF. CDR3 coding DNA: TGTGCCTGGAGGGGCGGGTTGTCGGGGACCCAGTACTTC.

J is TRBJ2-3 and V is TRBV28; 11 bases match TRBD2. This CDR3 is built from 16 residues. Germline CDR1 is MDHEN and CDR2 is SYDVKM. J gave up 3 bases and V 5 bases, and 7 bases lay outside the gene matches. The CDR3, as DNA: TGTGCCAGCAGTGCAGTACTAGCGGGAGAAACAGATACGCAGTATTTT. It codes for CASSAVLAGETDTQYF.

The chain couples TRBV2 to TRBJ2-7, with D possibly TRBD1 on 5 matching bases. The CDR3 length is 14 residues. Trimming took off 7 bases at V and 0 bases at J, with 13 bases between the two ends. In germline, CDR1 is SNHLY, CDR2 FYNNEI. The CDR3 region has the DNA TGTGCCAGCAAGTCAGGGTTGAGCTCCTACGAGCAGTACTTC. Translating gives CASKSGLSSYEQYF. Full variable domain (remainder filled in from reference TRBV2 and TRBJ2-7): EPEVTQTPSHQVTQMGQEVILRCVPISNHLYFYWYRQILGQKVEFLVSFYNNEISEKSEIFDDQFSVERPDGSNFTLKIRSTKLEDSAMYFCASKSGLSSYEQYFGPGTRLTVT.

The CDR3, as DNA: TGTGCCAGCACGGGACAGGGGCTGCGATATGGCTACACCTTC. Amino acid sequence: CASTGQGLRYGYTF. This chain uses TRBV18 with TRBJ1-2; 10 bases fit TRBD1. This CDR3 comprises 14 residues. CDR1 is KGHSH and CDR2 is LQKENI in the germline V gene. J gave up 5 bases and V 8 bases, and 8 bases lay outside the gene matches.

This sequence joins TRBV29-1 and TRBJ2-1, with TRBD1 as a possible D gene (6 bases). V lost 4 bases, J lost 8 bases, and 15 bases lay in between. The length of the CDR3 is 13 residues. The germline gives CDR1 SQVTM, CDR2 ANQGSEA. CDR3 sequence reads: CSVVRGWGDEQFF. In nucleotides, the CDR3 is TGCAGCGTTGTCAGGGGTTGGGGTGATGAGCAGTTCTTC.

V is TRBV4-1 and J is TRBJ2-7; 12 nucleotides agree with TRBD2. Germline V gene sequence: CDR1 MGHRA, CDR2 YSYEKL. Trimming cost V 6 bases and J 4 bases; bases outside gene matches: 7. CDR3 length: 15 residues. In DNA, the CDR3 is TGCGCCAGCAGACCCGAAACTAGCGGGAGGTACGAGCAGTACTTC. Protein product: CASRPETSGRYEQYF.

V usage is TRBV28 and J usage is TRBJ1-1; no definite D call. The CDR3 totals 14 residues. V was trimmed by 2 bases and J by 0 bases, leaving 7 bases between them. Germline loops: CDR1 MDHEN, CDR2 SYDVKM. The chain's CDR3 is CASSLRNMNTEAFF. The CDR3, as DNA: TGTGCCAGCAGTTTAAGGAACATGAACACTGAAGCTTTCTTT.

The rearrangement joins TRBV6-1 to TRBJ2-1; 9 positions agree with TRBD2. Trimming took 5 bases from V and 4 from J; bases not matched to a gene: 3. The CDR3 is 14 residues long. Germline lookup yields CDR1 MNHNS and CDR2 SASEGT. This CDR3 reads CASSKAGGYNEQFF. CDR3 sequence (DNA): TGTGCCAGCAGTAAGGCGGGAGGGTACAATGAGCAGTTCTTC.

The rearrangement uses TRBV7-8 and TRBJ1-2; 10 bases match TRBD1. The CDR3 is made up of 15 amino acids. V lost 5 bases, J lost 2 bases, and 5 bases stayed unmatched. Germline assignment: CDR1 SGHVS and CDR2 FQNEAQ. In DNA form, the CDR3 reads TGTGCCAGCAGCGTAACGACAGGGGGCAACTATGGCTACACCTTC. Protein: CASSVTTGGNYGYTF. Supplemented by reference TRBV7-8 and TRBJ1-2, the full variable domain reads GAGVSQSPRYKVAKRGQDVALRCDPISGHVSLFWYQQALGQGPEFLTYFQNEAQLDKSGLPSDRFFAERPEGSVSTLKIQRTQQEDSAVYLCASSVTTGGNYGYTFGSGTRLTVV.